The 28 T cell receptor beta chains reported below all come from one sample, sequenced in a study of identical twins. TCRdb fed the 5' RACE reads into MiXCR, producing one record per CDR3 protein. The sample holds about 570,000 distinct CDR3 sequences, over 8.5% seen once. These same data were also listed under a study on yellow fever vaccine responses in identical twins.

The sequencing input was PBMCs. Every receptor here comes from a woman between 18 and 29 years old in good health.

V is TRBV6-6 and J is TRBJ2-7; TRBD1 agrees at 7 bases. V lost 7 bases and J lost 7; bases outside the gene matches: 7. Germline assignment: CDR1 MNHNY and CDR2 SVGAGI (reference sequence). CDR3 size: 12 residues. CDR3 loop: CASTDRVWEQYF. CDR3 in DNA: TGTGCCAGCACCGACAGGGTCTGGGAGCAGTACTTC.

The chain recombines TRBV19 with TRBJ2-7; D gene ambiguous. V lost 6 bases, J lost 4 bases, and 19 bases lay in between. CDR3 length equals 15 residues. From germline, CDR1 is LNHDA and CDR2 SQIVND (reference sequence). CDR3 loop: CASRKRTVVGYEQYF. CDR3 in DNA: TGTGCCAGTAGGAAAAGGACGGTTGTGGGATACGAGCAGTACTTC.

This clonotype has just a few counts. The V and J genes are TRBV5-1 and TRBJ2-7; weak D call: TRBD2 (6 bases). CDR1 is SGHRS and CDR2 is YFSETQ in the germline V gene. The CDR3 is made up of 15 amino acids. V lost 0 bases, J lost 0 bases, and 10 bases lay in between. The CDR3 DNA sequence: TGCGCCAGCAGCTTGGCCAGCGGGCCCTCCTACGAGCAGTACTTC. It yields the protein CASSLASGPSYEQYF.

This rearrangement joins TRBV6-1 to TRBJ2-1; 14 nucleotides align to TRBD2. The CDR3 length is 15 residues. The ends lost 6 bases at V and 7 bases at J; junction bases unmatched: 5. From germline, CDR1 is MNHNS and CDR2 SASEGT. In nucleotides, the CDR3 is TGTGCCAGCAGCATGGGACTAGCGGGAGATAATGAGCAGTTCTTC. It specifies CASSMGLAGDNEQFF.

This clonotype was picked up a small number of times. This chain connects TRBV29-1 to TRBJ1-2; D uncertain. V was shortened by 4 bases and J by 8 bases, with 14 bases between the two germline ends. The germline V gene has CDR1 SQVTM and CDR2 ANQGSEA. The CDR3 covers 12 residues. The CDR3 DNA sequence: TGCAGCGTTGCGTGGGAAGGTGCGGGCTACACCTTC. This encodes CSVAWEGAGYTF. The variable domain in full, with the rest retrieved from reference TRBV29-1 and TRBJ1-2, is SAVISQKPSRDICQRGTSLTIQCQVDSQVTMMFWYRQQPGQSLTLIATANQGSEATYESGFVIDKFPISRPNLTFSTLTVSNMSPEDSSIYLCSVAWEGAGYTFGSGTRLTVV.

The sample holds many counts of this clonotype. The chain carries TRBV10-3 and TRBJ2-7; D unclear. The CDR3 is made up of 12 amino acids. Trimming pared 5 bases from V and 2 bases from J, leaving 7 bases between. In germline, CDR1 is ENHRY, CDR2 SYGVKD. CDR3 protein: CAISLGTYEQYF. DNA for the CDR3: TGTGCCATCAGTCTGGGCACCTACGAGCAGTACTTC.

The V and J genes are TRBV5-6 and TRBJ2-7; 10 bases match TRBD2. CDR3 size: 14 residues. CDR1 is SGHDT and CDR2 is YYEEEE in the germline V gene. V was pared by 5 bases and J by 5 bases, with 7 bases of the junction left unmatched. Here the CDR3 DNA reads TGTGCCAGCAGTCCTAGCGGGAGTGTACACGAGCAGTACTTC. Translating it yields CASSPSGSVHEQYF.

This clonotype was detected only a few times. This chain links TRBV7-9 with TRBJ2-7; D is undetermined. Germline CDR1 is SEHNR and CDR2 is FQNEAQ (reference sequence). The CDR3 is made up of 12 amino acids. The germline V and J ends were trimmed by 5 bases and 6 bases, with 11 bases remaining between them. The CDR3 DNA reads as TGTGCCAGCAGCCCTAGTACAGCCGAGCAGTACTTC. This codes for CASSPSTAEQYF.

This clonotype has a count of ten or more. The CDR3 DNA sequence: TGTGCCAGCAGCCCCGGGACAACTAATTCACCCCTCCACTTT. This sequence encodes CASSPGTTNSPLHF. V is TRBV6-1 and J is TRBJ1-6; possible D gene TRBD1, 6 bases. Germline CDR1 is MNHNS and CDR2 is SASEGT. The CDR3 runs 14 residues. Trimming pared 6 bases from V and 6 bases from J, leaving 12 bases between.

This chain uses TRBV12-3 or TRBV12-4 with TRBJ2-1; D is unclear. V shed 6 bases and J shed 15 bases, with 21 bases lying between them. There are 13 residues in the CDR3. In nucleotides, the CDR3 is TGTGCCAGCAGCCCGACCCAGACAACCCCCCCGTTCTTC. Translation gives CASSPTQTTPPFF.

This chain joins TRBV29-1 and TRBJ2-5; a possible D gene is TRBD2 (5 bases). This CDR3 region has 16 residues. V was cut by 6 bases and J by 3 bases, with 23 bases left in between. Germline V gene data show CDR1 as SQVTM and CDR2 as ANQGSEA. The CDR3 loop reads CSVTAESRGLEETQYF. The DNA of the CDR3 is TGCAGCGTGACGGCCGAATCTCGAGGGCTAGAAGAGACCCAGTACTTC.

This clonotype was recorded at least ten times. This chain links TRBV2 with TRBJ2-7; D is possibly TRBD2 (5 bases). Germline CDR1 is SNHLY and CDR2 is FYNNEI. V was trimmed by 2 bases and J by 3 bases, leaving 5 bases between them. The CDR3 loop spans 12 amino acids. CDR3 loop: CASSESGYEQYF. For the CDR3, the DNA is TGTGCCAGCAGTGAAAGCGGCTACGAGCAGTACTTC.

This clonotype was seen many times. This chain connects TRBV4-3 to TRBJ2-7; TRBD2 matches 9 bases. J lost 6 bases, V lost 0 bases, and 6 bases had no gene match. Looked up from germline, CDR1 is LGHNA and CDR2 is YSLEER. CDR3 length: 15 amino acids. The CDR3, as DNA: TGCGCCAGCAGCCAAGATGCCAGGACTAGCGCCGAGCAGTACTTC. Amino acid sequence: CASSQDARTSAEQYF.

The chain employs TRBV9 and TRBJ2-7, with TRBD1 matching 7 bases. The CDR3 is 14 amino acids. The V gene's germline CDR1 is SGDLS and CDR2 YYNGEE. J gave up 9 bases and V 3 bases, and 12 bases lay outside the gene matches. The chain's CDR3 is CASSEGQSHGGQYF. CDR3 coding DNA: TGTGCCAGCAGCGAGGGACAGTCTCATGGGGGGCAGTACTTC.

V is TRBV7-8 and J is TRBJ2-7, with TRBD1 matching over 10 bases. CDR1 and CDR2 (germline): SGHVS, FQNEAQ. J gave up 6 bases and V 5 bases, and 10 bases lay outside the gene matches. CDR3 length equals 15 residues. DNA of the CDR3: TGTGCCAGCAGCGCCCGGAGGGACAGGGGTCGCGAGCAGTACTTC. Protein product: CASSARRDRGREQYF.

This clonotype appeared a few times. The gene calls are TRBV20-1 and TRBJ2-7; TRBD1 is a possible D gene (6 bases). Trimming took 6 bases from V and 3 from J, leaving 9 bases between them. The germline V gene has CDR1 DFQATT and CDR2 SNEGSKA (reference sequence). The CDR3 is made up of 11 amino acids. The CDR3 is CSAGTLYEQYF. CDR3 coding DNA: TGCAGTGCCGGGACACTCTACGAGCAGTACTTC.

In this sample, this clonotype turned up many times. This chain joins TRBV12-3 or TRBV12-4 and TRBJ1-5; no firm D call. The germline V and J ends were trimmed by 5 bases and 4 bases, with 18 bases remaining between them. The CDR3 loop spans 16 amino acids. This CDR3 is CASSPYSGVRNQPQHF. In DNA form, the CDR3 reads TGTGCCAGCAGTCCCTATTCTGGGGTTAGGAATCAGCCCCAGCATTTT.

This clonotype came up many times. The gene calls are TRBV12-3 or TRBV12-4 and TRBJ2-1, with D perhaps given as TRBD1 or TRBD2 (5 bases each). The CDR3 is 17 amino acids. Trimming left V 5 bases short and J 5 bases short, with 22 bases between. The CDR3 DNA follows: TGTGCCAGCAGTCCCAATGGTAGGGGACGAACAAACAATGAGCAGTTCTTC. This translates into CASSPNGRGRTNNEQFF.

This CDR3 is CASSGQGREQYF. DNA of the CDR3: TGTGCCAGCAGCGGACAGGGGCGCGAGCAGTACTTC. V and J are TRBV3-1 and TRBJ2-7; 9 bases line up with TRBD1. In germline, CDR1 is LGHDT, CDR2 YNNKEL (reference sequence). With 5 bases clipped from V and 6 bases from J, the junction kept 2 bases outside the gene matches. This CDR3 has 12 amino acids.

This clonotype has just a few counts. The V and J genes are TRBV11-2 and TRBJ2-5; 7 bases align to TRBD1. Germline CDR1 and CDR2: SGHAT and FQNNGV. The CDR3 totals 13 residues. Unmatched junction bases numbered 7, after V lost 5 bases and J lost 7 bases. CDR3 in amino acids: CASSEGAQVTQYF. The CDR3 nucleotides read TGTGCCAGCAGCGAGGGGGCGCAGGTGACCCAGTACTTC.

The table lists this clonotype with many counts. V gene TRBV7-2 combines with J gene TRBJ2-5; D unresolved. From germline, CDR1 is SGHTA and CDR2 FQGNSA. The CDR3 consists of 11 residues. Trimming took off 5 bases at V and 4 bases at J, with 5 bases between the two ends. CDR3 bases: TGTGCCAGCAGCACCTCAGAGACCCAGTACTTC. This sequence encodes CASSTSETQYF.

This clonotype was observed a handful of times. V is TRBV7-2 and J is TRBJ2-1; 7 bases fit TRBD1. CDR1 is SGHTA and CDR2 is FQGNSA in the germline V gene. This CDR3 contains 14 residues. The J segment lost 7 bases and the V segment lost 3 bases, leaving 6 bases of the junction unmatched. CDR3: CASSLTGKGNEQFF. As DNA, the CDR3 is TGTGCCAGCAGCTTGACAGGGAAGGGGAATGAGCAGTTCTTC.

The chain combines TRBV12-3 or TRBV12-4 with TRBJ2-5; TRBD1 matches 11 bases. The CDR3 loop spans 15 amino acids. Trimming at V came to 7 bases and at J to 5 bases, leaving 9 bases not matched to a gene. CDR3 sequence reads: CASTHRDRGKETQYF. The CDR3 bases are TGTGCCAGCACCCACCGGGACAGGGGGAAGGAGACCCAGTACTTC.

The chain couples TRBV11-1 to TRBJ2-1; no definite D call. The V and J ends lost 0 bases and 0 bases respectively, with 6 bases between them. The CDR3 totals 15 residues. The germline CDR1 and CDR2 sequences are SGHAT and FQDESV (reference sequence). CDR3 sequence: CASSLATDSYNEQFF. CDR3 nucleotide sequence: TGTGCCAGCAGCTTAGCTACTGACTCCTACAATGAGCAGTTCTTC.

This clonotype was counted ten times or more. V usage is TRBV12-3 or TRBV12-4 and J usage is TRBJ2-3; 13 bases are a match to TRBD2. CDR3 size: 15 residues. The J segment lost 4 bases and the V segment lost 8 bases, leaving 6 bases of the junction unmatched. The CDR3 nucleotides read TGTGCCAGCTTTGGAACTAGCGGGGGGGCAGATACGCAGTATTTT. Protein sequence: CASFGTSGGADTQYF.

In this sample, this clonotype turned up many times. The rearrangement links TRBV5-1 to TRBJ1-2, with a tentative D call TRBD1 (5 bases). Germline-derived CDR1 and CDR2 are SGHRS and YFSETQ. Trimming stripped 0 bases from V and 8 bases from J, with 11 bases between. The CDR3 totals 13 residues. The CDR3 coding sequence is TGCGCCAGCAGCTTGGTTCAGGGCGTGGGCTACACCTTC. It yields the protein CASSLVQGVGYTF.

This clonotype has only a few counts. V gene TRBV7-9 combines with J gene TRBJ2-1; D call uncertain. Trimming took 1 base from V and 8 from J, leaving 6 bases between them. This CDR3 is 12 amino acids long. CDR1 and CDR2 (germline): SEHNR, FQNEAQ (reference sequence). CDR3 in amino acids: CASSLESDEQFF. CDR3 in DNA: TGTGCCAGCAGCTTAGAGTCAGATGAGCAGTTCTTC. Complete variable domain (other parts from reference TRBV7-9 and TRBJ2-1): DTGVSQNPRHKITKRGQNVTFRCDPISEHNRLYWYRQTLGQGPEFLTYFQNEAQLEKSRLLSDRFSAERPKGSFSTLEIQRTEQGDSAMYLCASSLESDEQFFGPGTRLTVL.

The chain employs TRBV6-2 or TRBV6-3 and TRBJ2-7; tentative D call: TRBD1 (5 bases). From germline, CDR1 is MNHEY and CDR2 SVGEGT. This CDR3 is 15 amino acids long. The V end lost 0 bases, the J end lost 3 bases, and 12 bases lay between the germline ends. CDR3 protein: CASSYSYRTDYEQYF. The CDR3 DNA sequence: TGTGCCAGCAGTTACTCGTACAGGACGGACTACGAGCAGTACTTC.